A selection of T cell receptor beta chains follows, all from one sample in a study of regulatory T cells in long-lasting Graves disease. Each CDR3 protein is one row after TCRdb ran MiXCR on the multiplex PCR reads. The table shows hundreds of thousands of distinct CDR3 sequences, with approximately 29% occurring only once. This specimen was peripheral blood mononuclear cells (PBMCs), taken when the disease was refractory, from a patient treated with antithyroid drugs. Receptors were obtained from a female donor with Graves disease. Both conserved end residues are part of each CDR3. D genes are given only for firm matches. A row's size may be missing; if present it is once, few, many or a size class.

cdr3_aa: CASSGLASNTGELFF
cdr3_nt: TGTGCCAGCAGTGGGCTAGCGTCTAACACCGGGGAGCTGTTTTTT
d_call: -
v_call: TRBV2
j_call: TRBJ2-2
clone_size: many

cdr3_aa: CSAGRQGGNTEAFF
cdr3_nt: TGCAGTGCTGGCCGACAGGGAGGGAACACTGAAGCTTTCTTT
d_call: TRBD1
v_call: TRBV20-1
j_call: TRBJ1-1
clone_size: -

cdr3_aa: CSAELGNTEAFF
cdr3_nt: TGCAGTGCTGAGTTAGGGAACACTGAAGCTTTCTTT
d_call: -
v_call: TRBV20-1
j_call: TRBJ1-1
clone_size: -

cdr3_aa: CSARAPPAATYEQYF
cdr3_nt: TGCAGTGCTAGAGCTCCTCCCGCCGCCACCTACGAGCAGTACTTC
d_call: -
v_call: TRBV20-1
j_call: TRBJ2-7
clone_size: -

cdr3_aa: CASSLAARGSYGYTF
cdr3_nt: TGTGCCAGCAGTTTAGCGGCCAGGGGTAGCTATGGCTACACCTTC
d_call: -
v_call: TRBV12-3/TRBV12-4
j_call: TRBJ1-2
clone_size: -

cdr3_aa: CASSFVLAGINEQFF
cdr3_nt: TGTGCCAGCAGCTTTGTGTTAGCGGGAATCAATGAGCAGTTCTTC
d_call: TRBD2
v_call: TRBV7-3
j_call: TRBJ2-1
clone_size: few

cdr3_aa: CSARDLRKLAAYNEQFF
cdr3_nt: TGCAGTGCTAGAGATTTACGGAAACTAGCGGCATACAATGAGCAGTTCTTC
d_call: TRBD2
v_call: TRBV20-1
j_call: TRBJ2-1
clone_size: -

cdr3_aa: CASSPSGVWGYTF
cdr3_nt: TGTGCCAGTAGCCCGTCGGGAGTTTGGGGCTACACCTTC
d_call: -
v_call: TRBV19
j_call: TRBJ1-2
clone_size: few

cdr3_aa: CASSLRQVNQPQHF
cdr3_nt: TGTGCCAGTAGTCTAAGACAGGTCAATCAGCCCCAGCATTTT
d_call: -
v_call: TRBV19
j_call: TRBJ1-5
clone_size: -

cdr3_aa: CASSAGVLKLRNQPQHF
cdr3_nt: TGTGCCAGCAGTGCCGGAGTCCTTAAACTTCGCAATCAGCCCCAGCATTTT
d_call: -
v_call: TRBV12-3/TRBV12-4
j_call: TRBJ1-5
clone_size: many

cdr3_aa: CSARTSGSSETQYF
cdr3_nt: TGCAGTGCTAGGACTAGCGGGAGTTCAGAGACCCAGTACTTC
d_call: TRBD2
v_call: TRBV20-1
j_call: TRBJ2-5
clone_size: many

cdr3_aa: CSDLGREGQGYTF
cdr3_nt: TGCAGCGATCTGGGACGGGAGGGACAGGGCTACACCTTC
d_call: TRBD1
v_call: TRBV29-1
j_call: TRBJ1-2
clone_size: few

cdr3_aa: CASSFAELNTEAFF
cdr3_nt: TGTGCCAGCAGCTTCGCAGAGCTGAACACTGAAGCTTTCTTT
d_call: -
v_call: TRBV7-9
j_call: TRBJ1-1
clone_size: many

cdr3_aa: CASSLRLGENIQYF
cdr3_nt: TGTGCCAGCAGCCTCCGACTGGGGGAAAACATTCAGTACTTC
d_call: -
v_call: TRBV11-2
j_call: TRBJ2-4
clone_size: -

cdr3_aa: CSARRGVIGSTEAFF
cdr3_nt: TGCAGTGCTAGAAGAGGGGTAATAGGGAGCACTGAAGCTTTCTTT
d_call: -
v_call: TRBV20-1
j_call: TRBJ1-1
clone_size: few

cdr3_aa: CAASDPGQGEGYTF
cdr3_nt: TGTGCCGCCAGTGACCCGGGACAGGGGGAAGGCTACACCTTC
d_call: TRBD1
v_call: TRBV24-1
j_call: TRBJ1-2
clone_size: -

cdr3_aa: CSASAGQGGTSPLHF
cdr3_nt: TGCAGTGCTAGTGCTGGACAGGGGGGGACCTCACCCCTCCACTTT
d_call: TRBD1
v_call: TRBV20-1
j_call: TRBJ1-6
clone_size: -

cdr3_aa: CAWMLWTNYGYTF
cdr3_nt: TGTGCCTGGATGCTTTGGACTAACTATGGCTACACCTTC
d_call: -
v_call: TRBV30
j_call: TRBJ1-2
clone_size: few

cdr3_aa: CASSYVWAGVRYEQYF
cdr3_nt: TGTGCCAGCAGTTACGTGTGGGCGGGAGTGAGGTACGAGCAGTACTTC
d_call: TRBD2
v_call: TRBV6-5
j_call: TRBJ2-7
clone_size: few

cdr3_aa: CASSFETRIGELFF
cdr3_nt: TGTGCCAGCAGCTTTGAAACTAGAATCGGGGAGCTGTTTTTT
d_call: -
v_call: TRBV11-2
j_call: TRBJ2-2
clone_size: -

cdr3_aa: CASSVAGKIPHGYTF
cdr3_nt: TGTGCCAGCAGTGTCGCCGGAAAGATCCCCCATGGCTACACCTTC
d_call: -
v_call: TRBV2
j_call: TRBJ1-2
clone_size: many

cdr3_aa: CASSPRTRLANEKLFF
cdr3_nt: TGTGCCAGCAGTCCTAGAACGAGGTTGGCTAATGAAAAACTGTTTTTT
d_call: -
v_call: TRBV12-3/TRBV12-4
j_call: TRBJ1-4
clone_size: -

cdr3_aa: CASSQGGPYGYTF
cdr3_nt: TGTGCCAGCAGCCAAGGGGGCCCCTATGGCTACACCTTC
d_call: -
v_call: TRBV3-1
j_call: TRBJ1-2
clone_size: few

cdr3_aa: CSARDVGRGDYEQYF
cdr3_nt: TGCAGTGCTAGAGATGTGGGCAGGGGAGACTACGAGCAGTACTTC
d_call: -
v_call: TRBV20-1
j_call: TRBJ2-7
clone_size: few

cdr3_aa: CASKDWDTFSNQPQHF
cdr3_nt: TGTGCCAGTAAGGACTGGGACACTTTTAGCAATCAGCCCCAGCATTTT
d_call: -
v_call: TRBV19
j_call: TRBJ1-5
clone_size: -

cdr3_aa: CSADSLTPLARVSEQYF
cdr3_nt: TGCAGTGCTGACTCCCTCACCCCACTAGCGAGGGTCTCCGAGCAGTACTTC
d_call: TRBD2
v_call: TRBV20-1
j_call: TRBJ2-7
clone_size: -

cdr3_aa: CTGLAGGRATDTQYF
cdr3_nt: TGCACCGGCCTAGCGGGAGGGCGGGCCACAGATACGCAGTATTTT
d_call: TRBD2
v_call: TRBV20-1
j_call: TRBJ2-3
clone_size: -

cdr3_aa: CASRTSGTRGGQYF
cdr3_nt: TGTGCCAGCAGGACTAGCGGGACAAGGGGGGGGCAGTACTTC
d_call: TRBD2
v_call: TRBV2
j_call: TRBJ2-5
clone_size: few

cdr3_aa: CSASRDTIYEQYF
cdr3_nt: TGCAGTGCTAGTAGGGACACAATCTACGAGCAGTACTTC
d_call: -
v_call: TRBV20-1
j_call: TRBJ2-7
clone_size: -

cdr3_aa: CASSPGTGITQPQHF
cdr3_nt: TGTGCCAGCAGTCCCGGGACAGGGATTACTCAGCCCCAGCATTTT
d_call: TRBD1
v_call: TRBV3-1
j_call: TRBJ1-5
clone_size: few

cdr3_aa: CASSLGQGHGVAFF
cdr3_nt: TGTGCCAGCAGCCTCGGACAGGGCCATGGCGTAGCTTTCTTT
d_call: TRBD1
v_call: TRBV3-1
j_call: TRBJ1-1
clone_size: few

cdr3_aa: CAWGTGFEQYF
cdr3_nt: TGTGCCTGGGGGACAGGGTTCGAGCAGTACTTC
d_call: TRBD1
v_call: TRBV30
j_call: TRBJ2-7
clone_size: few

cdr3_aa: CASSSDSPFRETQYF
cdr3_nt: TGTGCCAGCAGTAGCGACAGCCCTTTTCGAGAGACCCAGTACTTC
d_call: -
v_call: TRBV12-3/TRBV12-4
j_call: TRBJ2-5
clone_size: many

cdr3_aa: CSASGTHGNTEAFF
cdr3_nt: TGCAGTGCTAGCGGGACGCATGGAAACACTGAAGCTTTCTTT
d_call: -
v_call: TRBV20-1
j_call: TRBJ1-1
clone_size: few

cdr3_aa: CASSGPSGRSTDTQYF
cdr3_nt: TGTGCCAGCAGTGGCCCAAGCGGGAGGAGCACAGATACGCAGTATTTT
d_call: TRBD2
v_call: TRBV6-1
j_call: TRBJ2-3
clone_size: few

cdr3_aa: CSATSGGNGVYSEQFF
cdr3_nt: TGCAGTGCCACTAGCGGGGGGAATGGTGTCTACAGTGAGCAGTTCTTC
d_call: TRBD2
v_call: TRBV20-1
j_call: TRBJ2-1
clone_size: once

cdr3_aa: CASSAESNQPQHF
cdr3_nt: TGTGCCAGCAGTGCGGAATCCAATCAGCCCCAGCATTTT
d_call: -
v_call: TRBV2
j_call: TRBJ1-5
clone_size: many

cdr3_aa: CASSSLAGGGNEQFF
cdr3_nt: TGTGCCAGCAGCTCCCTAGCGGGAGGAGGGAATGAGCAGTTCTTC
d_call: TRBD2
v_call: TRBV7-9
j_call: TRBJ2-1
clone_size: few

cdr3_aa: CSAHRVEGGNSPLHF
cdr3_nt: TGCAGTGCTCACAGGGTGGAGGGGGGTAATTCACCCCTCCACTTT
d_call: -
v_call: TRBV20-1
j_call: TRBJ1-6
clone_size: -

cdr3_aa: CASSLGTKSYEQYF
cdr3_nt: TGTGCCAGCAGTTTAGGGACTAAATCCTACGAGCAGTACTTC
d_call: -
v_call: TRBV12-3/TRBV12-4
j_call: TRBJ2-7
clone_size: -

cdr3_aa: CASSPVSPAPGETQYF
cdr3_nt: TGTGCCAGCAGTCCAGTAAGTCCGGCCCCAGGGGAGACCCAGTACTTC
d_call: -
v_call: TRBV6-1
j_call: TRBJ2-5
clone_size: few

cdr3_aa: CASRTGTPNYGYTF
cdr3_nt: TGTGCCAGCAGGACAGGGACCCCCAACTATGGCTACACCTTC
d_call: TRBD1
v_call: TRBV2
j_call: TRBJ1-2
clone_size: few

cdr3_aa: CSARTSGSSYEQYF
cdr3_nt: TGCAGTGCTAGGACTAGCGGGAGCTCCTACGAGCAGTACTTC
d_call: TRBD2
v_call: TRBV20-1
j_call: TRBJ2-7
clone_size: many

cdr3_aa: CATRLAGAYEQYF
cdr3_nt: TGTGCCACAAGACTAGCGGGGGCCTACGAGCAGTACTTC
d_call: TRBD2
v_call: TRBV19
j_call: TRBJ2-7
clone_size: few

cdr3_aa: CASRPQRRETEAFF
cdr3_nt: TGTGCCAGCAGGCCACAAAGAAGGGAGACTGAAGCTTTCTTT
d_call: -
v_call: TRBV6-1
j_call: TRBJ1-1
clone_size: -

cdr3_aa: CASSINGGTNEQFF
cdr3_nt: TGTGCCAGTAGCATAAACGGGGGGACCAATGAGCAGTTCTTC
d_call: TRBD2
v_call: TRBV19
j_call: TRBJ2-1
clone_size: few

cdr3_aa: CAISEMGYEQYF
cdr3_nt: TGTGCCATCAGTGAGATGGGCTACGAGCAGTACTTC
d_call: -
v_call: TRBV10-3
j_call: TRBJ2-7
clone_size: -

cdr3_aa: CASSLNAGQGYGYTF
cdr3_nt: TGTGCCAGCAGCCTAAACGCCGGGCAGGGGTATGGCTACACCTTC
d_call: -
v_call: TRBV7-2
j_call: TRBJ1-2
clone_size: many

cdr3_aa: CASSVGLIGLTDTQYF
cdr3_nt: TGTGCCAGCAGCGTAGGGCTGATCGGGCTTACAGATACGCAGTATTTT
d_call: -
v_call: TRBV9
j_call: TRBJ2-3
clone_size: once

cdr3_aa: CASSSVGMTNYGYTF
cdr3_nt: TGTGCCAGTAGTAGCGTCGGGATGACGAACTATGGCTACACCTTC
d_call: -
v_call: TRBV19
j_call: TRBJ1-2
clone_size: -